This T cell receptor (beta chain) was observed in a study of cytomegalovirus exposure and HLA in healthy donors. Notes on the study in general: The study carried out a later analysis of TCR beta sequences. It associated under 20,000 of them with specific HLA alleles at a false discovery rate of 0.05.

Comment on this clone: Its antigen is as yet unknown.

The CDR3 runs to 15 residues. V shed 2 bases and J 6 bases; nucleotides not matched to a gene: 8. From germline, CDR1 is MDHEN and CDR2 SYDVKM. The PCR employed 60 Vbeta primers together with 13 Jbeta primers. Per the original data handling: An analysis that came later counted roughly 80 million unique TCR beta chains, 9 million to 12 million shared. TCRdb's copy holds only in-frame clones and misses some; the assay was immunoSEQ multiplex PCR. That table supplies the V and J calls and clone size; D and trimming were determined from the DNA. The profile covers roughly 100,000 clones, with roughly a tenth appearing a single time and 5.1% taken by the ten largest. Each donor was healthy, and each was a bone marrow donor.

This clonotype was sampled from a man aged 50-59 years in good health and CMV-seropositive. Sequenced material: PBMCs. The rearrangement links TRBV28 to TRBJ2-7; 9 bases agree with TRBD2. The CDR3 nucleotides read TGTGCCAGCAGTTTAGCGGGAGGGGGGTACGCCGAGCAGTACTTC. It encodes CASSLAGGGYAEQYF. Together with reference TRBV28 and TRBJ2-7, the CDR3 gives the full variable domain: DVKVTQSSRYLVKRTGEKVFLECVQDMDHENMFWYRQDPGLGLRLIYFSYDVKMKEKGDIPEGYSVSREKKERFSLILESASTNQTSMYLCASSLAGGGYAEQYFGPGTRLTVT.